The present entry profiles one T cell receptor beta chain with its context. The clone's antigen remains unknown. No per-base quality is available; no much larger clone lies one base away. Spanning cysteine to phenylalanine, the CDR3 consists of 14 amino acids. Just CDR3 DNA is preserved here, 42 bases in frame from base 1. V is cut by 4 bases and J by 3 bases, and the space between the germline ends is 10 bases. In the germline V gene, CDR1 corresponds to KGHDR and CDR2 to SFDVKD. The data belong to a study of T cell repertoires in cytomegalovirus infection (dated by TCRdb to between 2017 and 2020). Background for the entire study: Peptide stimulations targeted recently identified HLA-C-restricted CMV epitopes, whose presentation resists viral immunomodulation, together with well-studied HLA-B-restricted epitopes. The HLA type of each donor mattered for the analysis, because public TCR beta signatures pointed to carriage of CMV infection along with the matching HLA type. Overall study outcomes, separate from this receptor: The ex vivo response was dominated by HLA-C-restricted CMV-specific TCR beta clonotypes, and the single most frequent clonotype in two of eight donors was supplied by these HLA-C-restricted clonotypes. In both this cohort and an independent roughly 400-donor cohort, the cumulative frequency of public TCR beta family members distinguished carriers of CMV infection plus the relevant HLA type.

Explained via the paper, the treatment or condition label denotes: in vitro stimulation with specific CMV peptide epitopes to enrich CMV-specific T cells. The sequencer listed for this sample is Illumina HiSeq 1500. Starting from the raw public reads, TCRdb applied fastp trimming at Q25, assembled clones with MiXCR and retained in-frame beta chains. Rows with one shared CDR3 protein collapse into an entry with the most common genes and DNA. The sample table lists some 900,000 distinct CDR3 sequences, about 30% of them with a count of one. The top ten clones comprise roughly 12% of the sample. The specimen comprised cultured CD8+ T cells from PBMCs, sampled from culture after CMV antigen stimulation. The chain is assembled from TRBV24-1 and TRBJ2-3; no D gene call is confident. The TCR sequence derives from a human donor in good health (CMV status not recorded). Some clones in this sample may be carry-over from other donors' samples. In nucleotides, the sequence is TGTGCCACCAGTGACTGGGCCTCAACAGATACGCAGTATTTT. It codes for CATSDWASTDTQYF.